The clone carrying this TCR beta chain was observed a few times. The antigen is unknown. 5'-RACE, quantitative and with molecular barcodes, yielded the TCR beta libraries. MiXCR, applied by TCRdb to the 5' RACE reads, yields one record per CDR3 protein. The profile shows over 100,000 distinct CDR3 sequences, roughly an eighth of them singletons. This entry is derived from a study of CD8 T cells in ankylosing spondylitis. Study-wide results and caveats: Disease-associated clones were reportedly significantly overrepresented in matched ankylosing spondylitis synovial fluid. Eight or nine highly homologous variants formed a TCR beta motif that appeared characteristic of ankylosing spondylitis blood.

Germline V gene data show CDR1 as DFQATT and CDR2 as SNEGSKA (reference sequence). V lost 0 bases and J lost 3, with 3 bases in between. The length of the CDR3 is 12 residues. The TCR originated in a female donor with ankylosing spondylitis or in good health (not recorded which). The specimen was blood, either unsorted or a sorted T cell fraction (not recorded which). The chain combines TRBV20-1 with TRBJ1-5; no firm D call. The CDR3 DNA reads TGCAGTGCTAGAGAAAACAATCAGCCCCAGCATTTT. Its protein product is CSARENNQPQHF.